The 21 T cell receptor beta chains listed next were all sequenced from one sample in a study of T cells after yellow fever vaccination. TCRdb re-analysed the 5' RACE reads in MiXCR, keeping a single row per CDR3 protein. The sample includes 170,000 or so distinct CDR3 sequences, roughly 6.4% of them seen just once. This material consisted of CD4+ T cells sorted from PBMCs, taken on the day of the first yellow fever vaccination. These receptors were collected from a man between 18 and 35 years old who received the YFV17D yellow fever vaccine.

This clonotype was counted a few times. The rearrangement joins TRBV5-1 to TRBJ2-3; 15 bases map to TRBD2. Trimming took 4 bases from V and 7 from J; bases not matched to a gene: 4. Per germline, CDR1 SGHRS and CDR2 YFSETQ. This CDR3 comprises 15 residues. CDR3: CASSPGTSGGNTQYF. As DNA, the CDR3 is TGCGCCAGCAGCCCGGGGACTAGCGGGGGGAATACGCAGTATTTT.

V is TRBV29-1 and J is TRBJ2-7, with D maybe TRBD1 (5 bases). V lost 7 bases, J lost 1 base, and 17 bases lay in between. This CDR3 spans 14 amino acids. The germline gives CDR1 SQVTM, CDR2 ANQGSEA. The CDR3 sequence is CSALDVAGSYEQYF. The CDR3 DNA reads as TGCAGCGCCCTTGATGTGGCAGGGTCCTACGAGCAGTACTTC.

This clonotype has a handful of counts. This rearrangement joins TRBV7-2 to TRBJ2-5; weak D call: TRBD1 (6 bases). V was shortened by 5 bases and J by 4 bases, with 17 bases between the two germline ends. The germline V gene has CDR1 SGHTA and CDR2 FQGNSA. This CDR3 is built from 15 residues. The CDR3 protein is CASSPRRGTGETQYF. The DNA for the CDR3 is TGTGCCAGCAGCCCCCGCAGGGGCACGGGAGAGACCCAGTACTTC.

The sample holds many counts of this clonotype. The rearrangement joins TRBV4-2 to TRBJ2-1; D is ambiguous. The ends were cut back, 0 bases at V and 2 bases at J, with 8 bases in the middle. CDR1 LGHNA and CDR2 YNFKEQ come from the germline V gene. The CDR3 spans 15 residues. The CDR3 DNA reads TGTGCCAGCAGCCAAGATTTTCGGACCTACAATGAGCAGTTCTTC. It translates to CASSQDFRTYNEQFF.

This clonotype has just a few counts. The rearrangement links TRBV10-3 to TRBJ2-6; 9 bases align to TRBD1. The CDR3 is made up of 17 amino acids. V shed 4 bases, J shed 0 bases, and the junction held 4 bases outside the gene matches. Germline V gene data show CDR1 as ENHRY and CDR2 as SYGVKD. CDR3 coding DNA: TGTGCCATCAGTGCGACGGGACAGGGCTCTGGGGCCAACGTCCTGACTTTC. It translates to CAISATGQGSGANVLTF.

This clonotype has a handful of counts. The chain joins TRBV7-2 to TRBJ1-2; 7 positions agree with TRBD1. The V gene end was trimmed by 5 bases and the J gene end by 6 bases; junction bases not matched to a gene: 9. This CDR3 has 14 residues. In germline, CDR1 is SGHTA, CDR2 FQGNSA. CDR3 DNA sequence: TGTGCCAGCAGCCACCCAGGGGGGCGGGATGGCTACACCTTC. Amino acids: CASSHPGGRDGYTF.

This clonotype has more than one count but fewer than ten. The chain uses TRBV12-3 or TRBV12-4 and TRBJ2-2, with 7 bases that match TRBD1. The CDR3 runs to 15 residues. The V gene end was trimmed by 3 bases and the J gene end by 1 base; junction bases not matched to a gene: 2. The CDR3 bases are TGTGCCAGCAGTTTCCGACAGGGGAACACCGGGGAGCTGTTTTTT. It translates to CASSFRQGNTGELFF.

Only a few counts were recorded for this clonotype. The rearrangement links TRBV20-1 to TRBJ1-2; no clear D. The CDR3 extends over 12 amino acids. Germline V lookup: CDR1 DFQATT, CDR2 SNEGSKA (reference sequence). The CDR3 nucleotides are TGCAGCGCCCTACAAGGAGGGTATGGCTACACCTTC. Translated, it gives CSALQGGYGYTF.

At least ten counts were recorded for this clonotype. A read error may produce the germline difference seen at one junction end. The V gene is TRBV7-7, the J gene TRBJ2-5; the D gene is possibly TRBD2 (7 bases). Germline loops: CDR1 SSHAT, CDR2 FNYEAQ (reference sequence). The CDR3 is made up of 14 amino acids. The CDR3 here is CASSLGGTKETQYF. For the CDR3, the DNA is TGTGCTAGCAGCTTAGGGGGGACTAAAGAGACCCAGTACTTC. Complete variable domain (other parts from reference TRBV7-7 and TRBJ2-5): GAGVSQSPRYKVTKRGQDVTLRCDPISSHATLYWYQQALGQGPEFLTYFNYEAQPDKSGLPSDRFSAERPEGSISTLTIQRTEQRDSAMYRCASSLGGTKETQYFGPGTRLLVL.

This clonotype appeared many times. The rearrangement links TRBV4-3 to TRBJ2-1; 14 bases are a match to TRBD2. This CDR3 is 18 amino acids long. V lost 4 bases to trimming and J lost 4 bases; unmatched junction nucleotides: 9. From germline, CDR1 is LGHNA and CDR2 YSLEER. CDR3 coding DNA: TGCGCCAGCAGCCTACAGTGGGGGACTAGCGGGGGTTACAATGAGCAGTTCTTC. It codes for CASSLQWGTSGGYNEQFF.

The rearrangement uses TRBV6-5 and TRBJ1-1; D not resolved. The germline V gene encodes CDR1 MNHEY and CDR2 SVGAGI. V lost 0 bases to trimming and J lost 4 bases, with 9 bases between them. This CDR3 has 14 amino acids. The CDR3 nucleotides read TGTGCCAGCAGTTACTCGAAGTTTTCCACTGAAGCTTTCTTT. Amino acids: CASSYSKFSTEAFF.

This clonotype was counted a few times. The chain employs TRBV7-6 and TRBJ1-3, with D possibly TRBD1 on 5 matching bases. The germline gives CDR1 SGHVS, CDR2 FNYEAQ. This CDR3 region has 16 residues. V was trimmed by 1 base and J by 1 base, leaving 11 bases between them. In DNA, the CDR3 is TGTGCCAGCAGCTTAGGCACAGGAACTTCTGGAAACACCATATATTTT. It encodes CASSLGTGTSGNTIYF. The entire variable domain, with the rest obtained from reference TRBV7-6 and TRBJ1-3, is as follows: GAGVSQSPRYKVTKRGQDVALRCDPISGHVSLYWYRQALGQGPEFLTYFNYEAQQDKSGLPNDRFSAERPEGSISTLTIQRTEQRDSAMYRCASSLGTGTSGNTIYFGEGSWLTVV.

This clonotype was counted at least ten times. The CDR3 nucleotides read TGCGCCAGCAGCTTGGGCCGGGACAACTACGAGCAGTACTTC. The encoded protein is CASSLGRDNYEQYF. The V gene is TRBV5-1, the J gene TRBJ2-7; perhaps TRBD1 as D (6 bases). Germline lookup yields CDR1 SGHRS and CDR2 YFSETQ. The V end was cut by 0 bases, the J end by 3 bases, with 10 bases between. The CDR3 runs 14 residues.

The rearrangement links TRBV19 to TRBJ2-3; D unresolved. Trimming removed 0 bases at V and 1 base at J, with 11 bases between. This CDR3 region has 16 residues. Germline assignment: CDR1 LNHDA and CDR2 SQIVND (reference sequence). CDR3 nucleotides: TGTGCCAGTAGTATAGATCCGTATTCGCGCACAGATACGCAGTATTTT. It is translated as CASSIDPYSRTDTQYF.

This clonotype was seen many times. The CDR3 protein is CATSRDSYGYTF. The CDR3 nucleotides read TGTGCCACCAGCAGAGACAGCTATGGCTACACCTTC. The chain is built from TRBV15 and TRBJ1-2, with D hard to call. Germline values: CDR1 LNHNV, CDR2 YYDKDF (reference sequence). The CDR3 spans 12 residues. V was pared by 0 bases and J by 4 bases, with 3 bases between.

The gene calls are TRBV6-2 or TRBV6-3 and TRBJ1-2; no firm D call. The CDR3 runs to 15 residues. V was trimmed by 0 bases and J by 9 bases, leaving 17 bases between them. Germline CDR1 MNHEY, CDR2 SVGEGT. CDR3 in DNA: TGTGCCAGCAGTTACTCATCCACGGAAGAGCTAAGCTACACCTTC. Its protein is CASSYSSTEELSYTF.

At least ten counts were recorded for this clonotype. V usage is TRBV12-3 or TRBV12-4 and J usage is TRBJ2-3, with 7 bases matching TRBD2. The CDR3 length is 14 residues. V was clipped by 5 bases and J by 13 bases; unmatched bases: 15. Here the CDR3 DNA reads TGTGCCAGCAGTCCTTCCACGACTAGCCCCCAGAAGTATTTT. It yields the protein CASSPSTTSPQKYF.

This clonotype was observed a few times. V gene TRBV4-2 combines with J gene TRBJ2-5, with D perhaps matching TRBD2 (5 bases). The germline V and J ends were trimmed by 3 bases and 5 bases, with 25 bases remaining between them. CDR1 is LGHNA and CDR2 is YNFKEQ in the germline V gene. The CDR3 consists of 18 residues. DNA of the CDR3: TGTGCCAGCAGCCAGGAACCCATTGGGCCAGCATGGGAGGAGACCCAGTACTTC. Translating gives CASSQEPIGPAWEETQYF.

Only a few counts were recorded for this clonotype. V and J are TRBV11-3 and TRBJ2-7; no firm D call. The CDR3 extends over 14 amino acids. CDR1 and CDR2 (germline): SGHNT, YENEEA. Trimming took 0 bases from V and 3 from J, leaving 9 bases between them. Here the CDR3 reads CASSLEVSSYEQYF. In DNA form, the CDR3 reads TGTGCCAGCAGCTTAGAGGTTTCGAGCTACGAGCAGTACTTC. Together with reference TRBV11-3 and TRBJ2-7, the CDR3 gives the full variable domain: EAGVVQSPRYKIIEKKQPVAFWCNPISGHNTLYWYLQNLGQGPELLIRYENEEAVDDSQLPKDRFSAERLKGVDSTLKIQPAELGDSAVYLCASSLEVSSYEQYFGPGTRLTVT.

This clonotype appeared a few times. The chain combines TRBV28 with TRBJ2-3; D not resolved. The CDR3 is made up of 11 amino acids. V was shortened by 7 bases and J by 9 bases, with 11 bases between the two germline ends. In germline, CDR1 is MDHEN, CDR2 SYDVKM. CDR3 region: CASTHSVTQYF. CDR3 DNA: TGTGCCAGCACCCATTCGGTCACGCAGTATTTT. The variable domain in full, with the rest retrieved from reference TRBV28 and TRBJ2-3, is DVKVTQSSRYLVKRTGEKVFLECVQDMDHENMFWYRQDPGLGLRLIYFSYDVKMKEKGDIPEGYSVSREKKERFSLILESASTNQTSMYLCASTHSVTQYFGPGTRLTVL.

This clonotype was picked up a small number of times. The rearrangement uses TRBV5-1 and TRBJ1-1; 7 positions agree with TRBD1. The CDR3 totals 14 residues. Trimming cost V 3 bases and J 1 base; bases outside gene matches: 3. CDR1 is SGHRS and CDR2 is YFSETQ in the germline V gene. The CDR3 here is CASSWDSQNTEAFF. Here the CDR3 DNA reads TGCGCCAGCAGCTGGGACAGTCAGAACACTGAAGCTTTCTTT. The full variable domain, with the rest looked up from reference TRBV5-1 and TRBJ1-1, is KAGVTQTPRYLIKTRGQQVTLSCSPISGHRSVSWYQQTPGQGLQFLFEYFSETQRNKGNFPGRFSGRQFSNSRSEMNVSTLELGDSALYLCASSWDSQNTEAFFGQGTRLTVV.